The present T cell receptor beta chain was sequenced within a study of T cells in Graves' hyperthyroidism and ophthalmopathy (dated by TCRdb to between 2018 and 2021). Notes on the research overall: Peripheral blood was sampled at the time of initial diagnosis, prior to any treatment. To identify TCR V-J signatures that set the groups apart, the researchers used a discovery cohort of about a hundred patients, made up of some 41 with Graves' ophthalmopathy and 55 to 65 with stable Graves' hyperthyroidism. Whether ophthalmopathy could be predicted prospectively was tested in an independent validation cohort made up of about 20 hyperthyroidism patients plus 17 patients who later progressed to ophthalmopathy. The approximately 100 discovery patients were divided at random into training and test sets in a 7:3 ratio. In over five Graves' hyperthyroidism patients, the study also compared T-cell repertoires from thyroid tissue with T-cell repertoires from blood. Following sampling, methimazole starting at 30 mg daily was given to hyperthyroidism patients, and high-dose intravenous methylprednisolone was given to ophthalmopathy patients. TCR Vbeta CDR3 sequencing of around 130 peripheral blood samples (more than 40 ophthalmopathy, under 80 hyperthyroidism and roughly 17 progressor patients) is reported in the paper. Paper-wide results and their limitations: In validation, the model predicted progression to ophthalmopathy a median of approximately 6.3 months before onset, with roughly 70% sensitivity and 72.22% specificity. No statistical method was used to set the sample size in advance, and investigators knew the group allocation. In cross-validation, a model built on a 13 V-J signature told ophthalmopathy apart from stable hyperthyroidism with less than 90% sensitivity and approximately 81% specificity, and in testing the same model reached 80%/75%. Blood samples also contained most of the expanded thyroid clonotypes (frequency above 0.001), which suggests that blood repertoires may reflect thyroid immune responses.

The TCR beta CDR3 regions were amplified from RNA transcripts. A first-round RT-PCR of the TCR CDR3 used the HTBI primer set with the Qiagen OneStep RT-PCR kit. The libraries were constructed in a second round of multiplex PCR and then size-selected and purified. Libraries were sequenced paired-end with 100 bp reads on an Illumina HiSeq2000. Per the authors' processing: Raw data were processed with SOAPnuke, discarding reads with adapters, uncalled bases, mean Phred below 15, or no exact constant-primer or identifier match. COPE v1.2.5 was used to merge high-quality paired reads, and clonotypes were defined as unique nucleotide sequences. MiTCR v1.1 was used to align the clonotypes against IMGT TRBV, TRBD and TRBJ reference segments. Only V-J combinations with frequency above 0.0001, covering 99% to 99.2% of repertoires, were analysed. The TCS score was defined as F50 (clonal expansion) divided by E x V (chaos), with BLOSUM62-based TCRdist calculated between CDR3 peptides within each V-J. Welch's t-statistics and random forest reduced around 510 V-J features to some 14, which were used in a naive Bayes classifier (R e1071). TCRdb reprocessed the public reads (quality trimming at Q25 with fastp, clone calling with MiXCR) and kept in-frame beta chains. Entries are consolidated by CDR3 protein sequence, retaining the most common genes and DNA. TCRdb's processing, not the authors' own work, is the source of the V and J calls. The sample records around 690,000 distinct CDR3 sequences, 15% to 20% of which are singletons. The ten largest clonotypes hold about 16% of the sample.

Graves' hyperthyroidism was defined as stable when no progression to ophthalmopathy occurred over 18 months of follow-up. The hyperthyroidism patients were between 18 and 65 years old and newly diagnosed, with a disease duration of less than 2 months. The study excluded patients with uncontrolled infections, other autoimmune diseases, pregnancy or lactation. Diagnoses relied on clinical symptoms, serum thyroxine and TRAb, thyroid ultrasound and orbital computed tomography. Ficoll-Paque density gradient centrifugation was used to isolate PBMCs from 10 ml of fresh peripheral blood. Total RNA was extracted using Trizol reagent, and RNA quality was assessed on an Agilent 2100 Bioanalyzer. From cysteine to phenylalanine, the CDR3 is 15 amino acids long. Only the CDR3 region is kept as DNA, spanning 45 bases read in frame from base 1. CDR1 is given as MNHEY and CDR2 as SMNVEV, both from the germline V gene (reference sequence). After removal of 5 bases from V and 4 bases from J, the junction retains 10 bases not matched to a gene.

This clonotype has at least ten counts. The antigen it recognizes is unknown. No qualities accompany the bases; no much larger clone lies one base away. The chain joins TRBV27 to TRBJ2-7, and 8 bases in between align with TRBD1. The source of this sequence is a man aged 50 to 59 with Graves' hyperthyroidism. Specimen: blood. The DNA reads as follows: TGTGCCAGCAGTCCGGCCGGGACAGGTATATACGAGCAGTACTTC. Translation gives CASSPAGTGIYEQYF.